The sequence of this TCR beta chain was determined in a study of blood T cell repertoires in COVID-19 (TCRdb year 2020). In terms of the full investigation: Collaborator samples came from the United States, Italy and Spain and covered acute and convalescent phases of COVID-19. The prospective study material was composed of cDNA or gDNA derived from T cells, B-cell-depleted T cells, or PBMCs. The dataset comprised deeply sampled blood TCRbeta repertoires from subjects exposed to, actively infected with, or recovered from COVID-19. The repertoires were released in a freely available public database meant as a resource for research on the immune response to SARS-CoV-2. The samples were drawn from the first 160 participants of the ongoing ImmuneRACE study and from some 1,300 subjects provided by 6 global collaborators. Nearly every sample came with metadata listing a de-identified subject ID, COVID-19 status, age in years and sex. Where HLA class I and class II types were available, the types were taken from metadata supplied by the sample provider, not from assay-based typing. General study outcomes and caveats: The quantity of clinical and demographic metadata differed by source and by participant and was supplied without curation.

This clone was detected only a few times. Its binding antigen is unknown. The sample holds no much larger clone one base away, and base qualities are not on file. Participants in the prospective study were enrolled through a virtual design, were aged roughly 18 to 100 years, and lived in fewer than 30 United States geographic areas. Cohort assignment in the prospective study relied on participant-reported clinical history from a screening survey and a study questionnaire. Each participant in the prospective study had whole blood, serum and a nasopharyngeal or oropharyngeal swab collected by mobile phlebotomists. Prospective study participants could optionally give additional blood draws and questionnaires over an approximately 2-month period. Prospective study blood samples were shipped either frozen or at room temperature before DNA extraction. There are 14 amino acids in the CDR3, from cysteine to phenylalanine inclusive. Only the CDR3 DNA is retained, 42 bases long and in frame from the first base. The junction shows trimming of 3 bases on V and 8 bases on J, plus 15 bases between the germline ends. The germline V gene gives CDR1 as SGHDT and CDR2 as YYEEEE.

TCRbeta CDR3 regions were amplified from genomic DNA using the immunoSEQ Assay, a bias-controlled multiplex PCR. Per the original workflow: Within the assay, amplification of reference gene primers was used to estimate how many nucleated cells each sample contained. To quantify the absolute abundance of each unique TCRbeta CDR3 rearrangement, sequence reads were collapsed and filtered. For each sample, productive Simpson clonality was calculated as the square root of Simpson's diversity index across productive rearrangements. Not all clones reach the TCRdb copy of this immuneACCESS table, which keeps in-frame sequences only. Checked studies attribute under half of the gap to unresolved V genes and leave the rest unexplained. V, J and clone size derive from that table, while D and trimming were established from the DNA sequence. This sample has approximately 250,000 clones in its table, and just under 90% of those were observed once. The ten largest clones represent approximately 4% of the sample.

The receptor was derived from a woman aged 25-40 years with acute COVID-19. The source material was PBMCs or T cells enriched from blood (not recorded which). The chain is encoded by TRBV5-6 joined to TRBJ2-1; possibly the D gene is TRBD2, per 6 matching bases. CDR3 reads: CASSSGVPPYEQFF. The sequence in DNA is TGTGCCAGCAGCTCGGGGGTACCCCCCTATGAGCAGTTCTTC.